Below are 26 T cell receptor beta chains sequenced from a single sample in a study of spatial heterogeneity in lung cancer (dated by TCRdb to between 2018 and 2021). Overall results and qualifications from the work: The number of expanded intratumoral alpha and beta TCRs correlated with the tumor nonsynonymous mutation count.

This sample's time point label indicates: sample taken at primary tumor resection. Library method: 5' RACE. Instrument used: NextSeq 500. Using fastp at Q25 and MiXCR, TCRdb reprocessed the public reads and kept productive beta chains. Rows with a matching CDR3 protein are joined into one entry that keeps the most common DNA and genes. The table for this sample lists roughly 5,800 distinct CDR3 sequences; around 15% of them were counted only once. The leading ten clones occupy 11% of the sample. No antigen is known for these receptors. The sequenced sample was lung tumor tissue, obtained at surgery. The source is a male donor with early-stage non-small cell lung cancer.

This clonotype came up many times. The size of this beta chain means little, since it is a stray read in a library made for alpha chains. DNA for the CDR3: TGTGCCAGCAGCCAGACTAGCGGGAGTAATGAGCAGTTCTTC. It codes for CASSQTSGSNEQFF. The chain carries TRBV3-1 and TRBJ2-1; 12 positions agree with TRBD2. V was pared by 3 bases and J by 7 bases, with 1 base of the junction left unmatched. The germline V gene encodes CDR1 LGHDT and CDR2 YNNKEL (reference sequence). This CDR3 is built from 14 residues.

This clonotype ranks as medium-sized. Little can be read into the size of this beta chain, an off-target read in a library designed for alpha chains. V usage is TRBV28 and J usage is TRBJ1-4, with TRBD1 identical over 10 bases. The germline CDR1 and CDR2 sequences are MDHEN and SYDVKM. After removal of 5 bases from V and 5 bases from J, the junction contained 2 bases not matched to a gene. The CDR3 covers 14 residues. The CDR3 nucleotides read TGTGCCAGCAGTCGGACAGGGGGAAATGAAAAACTGTTTTTT. Its protein is CASSRTGGNEKLFF.

In this sample, this clonotype is medium-sized. This beta chain is off target for a library built for alpha chains, so its abundance means little. The chain has TRBV28 and TRBJ2-4; D is perhaps TRBD1 (6 bases). The V gene lost 5 bases and the J gene lost 0 bases, with 14 bases spanning the gap. Germline V CDR1 and CDR2: MDHEN, SYDVKM. The CDR3 length is 16 residues. The chain's CDR3 is CASSRIGQTAKNIQYF. In DNA, the CDR3 is TGTGCCAGCAGTCGAATTGGACAGACAGCCAAAAACATTCAGTACTTC.

This clonotype ranks as medium-sized. In a library made to pick up alpha chains, this beta chain is a stray read with a size that means little. V gene TRBV28 combines with J gene TRBJ2-2; TRBD1 agrees at 10 bases. The CDR3 loop spans 15 amino acids. The germline V gene encodes CDR1 MDHEN and CDR2 SYDVKM. The V and J ends lost 6 bases and 4 bases, in that order; junction bases with no gene match: 5. CDR3 residues: CASRMDRGITGELFF. The CDR3 coding sequence is TGTGCCAGCAGAATGGACAGGGGGATCACCGGGGAGCTGTTTTTT.

There are many counts of this clonotype. Since the library was made to target alpha chains, this beta chain is a stray read and its abundance is not meaningful. The gene calls are TRBV12-3 or TRBV12-4 and TRBJ2-7; maybe TRBD2 (5 bases). The CDR3 extends over 13 amino acids. The V gene lost 5 bases and the J gene lost 0 bases, with 8 bases spanning the gap. CDR3 amino acids: CASSTGISYEQYF. The CDR3 coding sequence is TGTGCCAGCAGTACCGGGATCTCCTACGAGCAGTACTTC.

In its sample, this clonotype is medium-sized. As an off-target read in a library built for alpha chains, this beta chain has a frequency of little significance. The chain employs TRBV7-3 and TRBJ1-6, with 10 nucleotides matching TRBD1. The germline CDR1 and CDR2 sequences are SGHTA and FQGTGA. The CDR3 runs 15 residues. Trimming cost V 2 bases and J 9 bases; bases outside gene matches: 4. DNA of the CDR3: TGTGCCAGCAGCTTAGGGACAGGGGAAGGTTCACCCCTCCACTTT. Encoded protein: CASSLGTGEGSPLHF.

This clonotype is medium-sized within its sample. This beta chain lies outside the target of a library built for alpha chains; its clone size means little. The chain employs TRBV7-2 and TRBJ1-5; possible D gene TRBD1, 6 bases. Per germline, CDR1 SGHTA and CDR2 FQGNSA. V lost 0 bases to trimming and J lost 7 bases, with 13 bases between them. The CDR3 sequence is 15 residues long. CDR3 in DNA: TGTGCCAGCAGCTTAGCACAGGGAGCATACCAGCCCCAGCATTTT. Translating gives CASSLAQGAYQPQHF.

This clonotype was recorded many times. With the library built for alpha chains, this beta chain is off target and its frequency is not meaningful. This rearrangement joins TRBV14 to TRBJ1-1; 11 nucleotides line up with TRBD1. The CDR3 loop spans 16 amino acids. J was trimmed by 4 bases and V by 4 bases; bases with no gene match: 8. Germline values: CDR1 SGHDN, CDR2 FVKESK. For the CDR3, the DNA is TGTGCCAGCAGCCTCTGGACAGGGGGCGCGGGCACTGAAGCTTTCTTT. Translating gives CASSLWTGGAGTEAFF.

Points on this clonotype: This beta chain came through as a stray read in a library set up for alpha chains, and its size says little. The chain employs TRBV6-1 and TRBJ1-1; D perhaps matches TRBD1 (5 bases). Germline assignment: CDR1 MNHNS and CDR2 SASEGT. The CDR3 spans 14 residues. V was trimmed by 0 bases and J by 4 bases, leaving 9 bases between them. In DNA form, the CDR3 reads TGTGCCAGCAGTGAAGCGGCGGGACCCACTGAAGCTTTCTTT. Its protein product is CASSEAAGPTEAFF.

This clonotype is medium-sized in the sample. Because this beta chain is a stray read in a library intended to capture alpha chains, its abundance should not be given much weight. The V and J genes are TRBV7-2 and TRBJ2-7, with D unresolved. The germline V gene encodes CDR1 SGHTA and CDR2 FQGNSA. The CDR3 extends over 13 amino acids. Trimming removed 8 bases at V and 2 bases at J, with 13 bases between. CDR3 loop: CASSRIGTYEQYF. The DNA for the CDR3 is TGTGCCAGCTCCAGAATAGGGACCTACGAGCAGTACTTC. The full variable domain, rest sourced from reference TRBV7-2 and TRBJ2-7, is GAGVSQSPSNKVTEKGKDVELRCDPISGHTALYWYRQSLGQGLEFLIYFQGNSAPDKSGLPSDRFSAERTGGSVSTLTIQRTQQEDSAVYLCASSRIGTYEQYFGPGTRLTVT.

Note on this clonotype: This beta chain slipped into a library made for alpha chains as a stray read, so its size is not meaningful. The V call is TRBV18, the J call TRBJ2-7; weak D call: TRBD2 (6 bases). Germline CDR1 KGHSH, CDR2 LQKENI. The CDR3 consists of 17 residues. V lost 1 base and J 3 bases, leaving 19 bases between the germline ends. Here the CDR3 DNA reads TGTGCCAGCTCACCACGGGCGCGGACTATTCACTTCTACGAGCAGTACTTC. Encoded protein: CASSPRARTIHFYEQYF.

This clonotype showed up many times. This beta chain is an unintended read in a library built for alpha chains; its size means little. The chain joins TRBV12-3 or TRBV12-4 to TRBJ2-3; the match to TRBD2 covers 9 bases. Trimming took 6 bases from V and 0 from J; bases not matched to a gene: 22. The CDR3 runs to 21 residues. Here the CDR3 DNA reads TGTGCCAGCAGCCCCGGGACTCGAGGGGGGCGGGAGGGCCTGAGCACAGATACGCAGTATTTT. Translated: CASSPGTRGGREGLSTDTQYF.

Concerning this clonotype: Since the library was made to target alpha chains, this beta chain is a stray read and its abundance is not meaningful. The chain couples TRBV12-3 or TRBV12-4 to TRBJ1-6, with D perhaps TRBD1 (5 bases). The V and J ends lost 6 bases and 6 bases respectively, with 12 bases between them. CDR3 length equals 14 residues. The CDR3 coding sequence is TGTGCCAGCAGCACCAGACAGTCTAATTCACCCCTCCACTTT. It encodes CASSTRQSNSPLHF.

This clonotype qualifies as medium-sized. A library made for alpha chains picked up this beta chain off target, so its size means little. The rearrangement links TRBV5-1 to TRBJ2-2; D not resolved. The germline V and J ends were trimmed by 0 bases and 6 bases, with 3 bases remaining between them. CDR3 length: 12 amino acids. Germline loops: CDR1 SGHRS, CDR2 YFSETQ. CDR3 sequence (DNA): TGCGCCAGCAGCTTGGGTCCCGGGGAGCTGTTTTTT. Translating it yields CASSLGPGELFF.

In its sample, this clonotype is medium-sized (0.01 to 0.1%). This beta chain represents an off-target read in a library built for alpha chains; its size is of limited meaning. V is TRBV6-2 or TRBV6-3 and J is TRBJ2-5; D gene uncertain. Germline values: CDR1 MNHEY, CDR2 SVGEGT. V lost 6 bases, J lost 9 bases, and 17 bases lay in between. The length of the CDR3 is 13 residues. CDR3 in DNA: TGTGCCAGCAGAGGAGCACCCGTTGTGGCCCAGTACTTC. This sequence encodes CASRGAPVVAQYF.

This clonotype is medium-sized within its sample. This beta chain is an unintended read in a library built for alpha chains; its size means little. The CDR3 region is CASSWARQGSGNTIYF. As DNA, the CDR3 is TGTGCCAGCAGCTGGGCTCGACAGGGCTCTGGAAACACCATATATTTT. The chain carries TRBV11-2 and TRBJ1-3; 7 bases are a match to TRBD1. The CDR3 sequence is 16 residues long. The V and J ends lost 4 bases and 0 bases, in that order; junction bases with no gene match: 6. The germline gives CDR1 SGHAT, CDR2 FQNNGV.

This clonotype is medium-sized. This beta chain is a stray read from a library made for alpha chains; its abundance is not meaningful. This chain joins TRBV7-9 and TRBJ2-7; D may correspond to TRBD1 or TRBD2 (5 bases each). The germline V and J ends were trimmed by 4 bases and 4 bases, with 14 bases remaining between them. CDR1 is SEHNR, CDR2 FQNEAQ, per germline (reference sequence). CDR3 length: 14 residues. In nucleotides, the CDR3 is TGTGCCAGCAGCTCGAAGGGACGCCCGTACGAGCAGTACTTC. Residues: CASSSKGRPYEQYF.

This clonotype was detected many times. Because the library targeted alpha chains, this beta chain is an off-target read whose size means little. This chain links TRBV6-1 with TRBJ2-7; D remains unclear. V lost 1 base to trimming and J lost 4 bases, with 8 bases between them. The CDR3 extends over 13 amino acids. Germline V gene lookup returns CDR1 MNHNS and CDR2 SASEGT. This CDR3 reads CASSEGHKYEQYF. CDR3 coding DNA: TGTGCCAGCAGTGAAGGACACAAGTACGAGCAGTACTTC.

At least ten counts were recorded for this clonotype. Being off target in a library aimed at alpha chains, this beta chain has a size of little meaning. The chain joins TRBV5-1 to TRBJ2-5, with D hard to call. Trimming cost V 3 bases and J 5 bases, with 17 bases left between them. The CDR3 runs to 15 residues. Germline V gene data show CDR1 as SGHRS and CDR2 as YFSETQ. CDR3 region: CASSSTPRSIETQYF. The CDR3 nucleotides read TGCGCCAGCAGCTCGACGCCCCGTTCGATTGAGACCCAGTACTTC.

As for this clonotype: This beta chain lies outside the target of a library built for alpha chains; its clone size means little. The V call is TRBV12-3 or TRBV12-4, the J call TRBJ1-6; D is unresolved. The CDR3 is 17 residues long. Trimming shortened V by 6 bases and J by 0 bases, and 15 bases separated the two germline ends. CDR3 coding DNA: TGTGCCAGCAGCTCGGACGGCCTGAGCTCCTATAATTCACCCCTCCACTTT. Its protein is CASSSDGLSSYNSPLHF.

This clonotype was picked up many times. Since the library was made to target alpha chains, this beta chain is a stray read and its abundance is not meaningful. The rearrangement joins TRBV4-2 to TRBJ1-6; D possibly corresponds to TRBD1 (5 bases). This CDR3 spans 17 amino acids. The ends were cut back, 1 base at V and 0 bases at J, with 10 bases in the middle. Germline V gives CDR1 LGHNA, CDR2 YNFKEQ. Here the CDR3 DNA reads TGTGCCAGCAGCCAAGCCGGGGGGACCTCCTATAATTCACCCCTCCACTTT. This encodes CASSQAGGTSYNSPLHF.

This clonotype is termed medium-sized (0.01 to 0.1%). Since the library was made to target alpha chains, this beta chain is a stray read and its abundance is not meaningful. This rearrangement joins TRBV5-4 to TRBJ2-3, with a weak D call TRBD2 (6 bases). Germline V CDR1 and CDR2: SGHNT, YYREEE (reference sequence). The CDR3 is 14 amino acids. CDR3 region: CGVNGASGTDTQYF. For the CDR3, the DNA is TGTGGGGTAAACGGAGCTAGCGGCACAGATACGCAGTATTTT.

This clonotype is labeled medium-sized (0.01 to 0.1%). This beta chain is a stray sequence in a library constructed for alpha chains; its clone size is not meaningful. The chain links TRBV27 to TRBJ2-7; D remains ambiguous. CDR1 MNHEY and CDR2 SMNVEV come from the germline V gene (reference sequence). The CDR3 extends over 15 amino acids. Trimming stripped 5 bases from V and 1 base from J, with 15 bases between. Here the CDR3 reads CASSPYSLGSYEQYF. DNA of the CDR3: TGTGCCAGCAGTCCCTACTCCTTGGGGTCCTACGAGCAGTACTTC.

This clonotype showed up just a few times. Found in a library prepared for alpha chains, this beta chain is an off-target read, and its abundance has little meaning. The chain joins TRBV7-9 to TRBJ2-5; 9 bases line up with TRBD2. With V trimmed by 6 bases and J by 2 bases, 13 bases remained unmatched. CDR1 is SEHNR, CDR2 FQNEAQ, per germline (reference sequence). The CDR3 extends over 17 amino acids. The CDR3 is CASRPPSRGGKQETQYF. CDR3 DNA sequence: TGTGCCAGCAGACCCCCCTCGCGGGGGGGAAAACAAGAGACCCAGTACTTC. Full variable domain (outside the CDR3, taken from reference TRBV7-9 and TRBJ2-5): DTGVSQNPRHKITKRGQNVTFRCDPISEHNRLYWYRQTLGQGPEFLTYFQNEAQLEKSRLLSDRFSAERPKGSFSTLEIQRTEQGDSAMYLCASRPPSRGGKQETQYFGPGTRLLVL.

On this clonotype itself: A library prepared for alpha chains yielded this beta chain as an off-target read; its size is of little meaning. The CDR3 reads CASSNPVGALHF. In nucleotides, the CDR3 is TGTGCCAGCAGTAACCCCGTTGGGGCCCTCCACTTT. This chain connects TRBV27 to TRBJ1-6, with D uncertain. Per the germline V gene, CDR1 is MNHEY and CDR2 is SMNVEV (reference sequence). The CDR3 loop spans 12 amino acids. Trimming removed 5 bases from V and 14 bases from J, with 13 bases in between.

This clonotype ranks as medium-sized. Because this beta chain is a stray read in a library intended to capture alpha chains, its abundance should not be given much weight. This rearrangement joins TRBV4-1 to TRBJ2-1; D is unclear. Germline V gene sequence: CDR1 MGHRA, CDR2 YSYEKL. CDR3 length: 16 residues. With 2 bases removed from V and 0 bases from J, the gap between germline ends came to 11 bases. The CDR3 region is CASSQPPPSSYNEQFF. The CDR3 DNA sequence: TGCGCCAGCAGCCAACCCCCCCCTAGCTCCTACAATGAGCAGTTCTTC.